Only one count was recorded for the clone carrying this T cell receptor (beta chain). The target antigen is unknown. The method was immunoSEQ multiplex PCR; TCRdb's version includes in-frame clones alone and lacks a portion of them. The sample includes about 82,000 clones, 92% seen only once; the top ten take 2.5% to 3.5%. This sample is drawn from a study of T cell responses to AZD1222 COVID-19 vaccine. Points from the study as a whole: It was only six AZD1222 recipients who were seropositive at baseline. Donors were mostly white British, more females; clonal diversity possibly underestimated. Repertoire sampling occurred only after the peak T cell response.

Per germline, CDR1 MNHNY and CDR2 SVGAGI (reference sequence). Deletions cut 11 bases from V and 2 bases from J, with 12 bases between. The CDR3 extends over 12 amino acids. The TCR comes from an adult who received the AZD1222 COVID-19 vaccine. The specimen was peripheral blood, collected 28 days after the second AZD1222 dose. The gene calls are TRBV6-6 and TRBJ1-1; D unclear. This chain's CDR3 is CAGNSLNTEAFF. CDR3 DNA: TGTGCCGGCAACAGCCTTAACACTGAAGCTTTCTTT.